This T cell receptor (beta chain) stems from a study of identical twins. MiXCR was run by TCRdb on the 5' RACE reads, yielding one entry per CDR3 protein. The repertoire holds roughly 690,000 distinct CDR3 sequences, with around 20% as singletons. This clonotype was detected many times. The CDR3 runs to 12 residues. From germline, CDR1 is MNHEY and CDR2 SVGAGI. The ends were cut back, 4 bases at V and 3 bases at J, with 7 bases in the middle. In addition, the sample was reused for a study of T cells expressing NK-cell markers.

This chain uses TRBV6-5 with TRBJ2-7; no reliable D call. Sequenced: PBMCs. The receptor's source is a woman under 30 in good health. The CDR3 here is CASSSPYYEQYF. CDR3 coding DNA: TGTGCCAGCAGTTCCCCTTACTACGAGCAGTACTTC.